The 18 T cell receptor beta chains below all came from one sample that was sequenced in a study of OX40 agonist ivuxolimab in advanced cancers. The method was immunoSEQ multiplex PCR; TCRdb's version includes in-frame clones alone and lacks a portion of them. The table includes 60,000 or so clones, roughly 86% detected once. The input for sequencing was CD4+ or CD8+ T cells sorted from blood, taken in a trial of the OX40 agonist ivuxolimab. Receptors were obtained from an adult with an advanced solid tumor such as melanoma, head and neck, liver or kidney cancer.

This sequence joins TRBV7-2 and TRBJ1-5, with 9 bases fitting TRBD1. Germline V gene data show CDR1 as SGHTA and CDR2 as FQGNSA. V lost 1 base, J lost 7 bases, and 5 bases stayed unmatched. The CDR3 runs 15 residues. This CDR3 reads CASSLVGQGYQPQHF. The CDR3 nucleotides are TGTGCCAGCAGCTTAGTGGGACAGGGTTACCAGCCCCAGCATTTT.

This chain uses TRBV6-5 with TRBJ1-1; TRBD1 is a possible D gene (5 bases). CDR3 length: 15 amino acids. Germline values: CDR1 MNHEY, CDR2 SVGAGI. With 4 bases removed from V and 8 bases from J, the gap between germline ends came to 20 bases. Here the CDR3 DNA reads TGTGCCAGCAGTTCGTTCTCCGACAGCCGTCCCGAAGCTTTCTTT. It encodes CASSSFSDSRPEAFF.

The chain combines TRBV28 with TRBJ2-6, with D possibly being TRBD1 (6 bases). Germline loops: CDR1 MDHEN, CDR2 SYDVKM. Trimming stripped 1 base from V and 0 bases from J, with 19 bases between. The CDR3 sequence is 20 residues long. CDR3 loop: CASSLSTHSTGNSGANVLTF. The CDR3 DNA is TGTGCCAGCAGTTTATCCACACATTCGACAGGTAACTCTGGGGCCAACGTCCTGACTTTC.

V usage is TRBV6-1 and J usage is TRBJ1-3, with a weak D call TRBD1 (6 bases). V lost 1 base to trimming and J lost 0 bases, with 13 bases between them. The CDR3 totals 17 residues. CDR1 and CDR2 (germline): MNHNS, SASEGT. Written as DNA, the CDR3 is TGTGCCAGCAGTGAAGAGGCTACAGGGAGCTCTGGAAACACCATATATTTT. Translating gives CASSEEATGSSGNTIYF.

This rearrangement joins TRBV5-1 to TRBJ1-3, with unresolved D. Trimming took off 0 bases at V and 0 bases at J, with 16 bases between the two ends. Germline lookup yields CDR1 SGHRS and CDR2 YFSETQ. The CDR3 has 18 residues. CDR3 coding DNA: TGCGCCAGCAGCTTGGCCTTTGAAGGAGTCAGCTCTGGAAACACCATATATTTT. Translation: CASSLAFEGVSSGNTIYF.

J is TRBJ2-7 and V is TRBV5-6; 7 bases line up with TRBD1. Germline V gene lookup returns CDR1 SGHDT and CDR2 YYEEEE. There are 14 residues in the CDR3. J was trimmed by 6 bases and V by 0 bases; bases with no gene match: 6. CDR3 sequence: CASSLALGGTEQYF. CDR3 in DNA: TGTGCCAGCAGCTTGGCCCTAGGGGGCACCGAGCAGTACTTC.

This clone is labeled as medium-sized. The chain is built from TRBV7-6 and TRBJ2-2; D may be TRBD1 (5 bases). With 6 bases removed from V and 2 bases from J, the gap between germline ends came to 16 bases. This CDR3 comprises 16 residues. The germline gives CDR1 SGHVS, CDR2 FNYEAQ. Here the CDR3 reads CASSLGVQRNTGELFF. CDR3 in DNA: TGTGCCAGCAGTCTAGGGGTCCAGAGAAACACCGGGGAGCTGTTTTTT.

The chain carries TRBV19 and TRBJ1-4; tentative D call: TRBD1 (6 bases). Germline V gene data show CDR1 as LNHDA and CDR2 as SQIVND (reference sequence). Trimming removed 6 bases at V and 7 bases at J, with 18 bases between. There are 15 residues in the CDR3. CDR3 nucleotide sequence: TGTGCCAGTAGACAACAACAGGGTGGCGGTGAAAAACTGTTTTTT. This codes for CASRQQQGGGEKLFF.

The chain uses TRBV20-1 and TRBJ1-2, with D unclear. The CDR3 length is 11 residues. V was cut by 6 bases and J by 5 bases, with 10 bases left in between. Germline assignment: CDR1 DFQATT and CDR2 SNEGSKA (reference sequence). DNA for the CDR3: TGCAGTGCCCAGAGACAATATGGCTACACCTTC. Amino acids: CSAQRQYGYTF.

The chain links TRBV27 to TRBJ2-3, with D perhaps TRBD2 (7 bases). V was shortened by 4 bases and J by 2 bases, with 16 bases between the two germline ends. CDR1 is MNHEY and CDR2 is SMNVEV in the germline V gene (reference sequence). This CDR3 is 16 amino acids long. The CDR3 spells CASSYLPGGPTDTQYF. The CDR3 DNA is TGTGCCAGCAGTTACCTACCGGGGGGCCCCACAGATACGCAGTATTTT.

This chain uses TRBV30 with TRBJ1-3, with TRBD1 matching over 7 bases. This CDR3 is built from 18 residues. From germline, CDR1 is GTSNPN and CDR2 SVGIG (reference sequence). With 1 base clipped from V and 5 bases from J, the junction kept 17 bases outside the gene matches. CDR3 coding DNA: TGTGCCTGGAGTGACCGATCGACAGGGATAAGGAAGAGAAACACCATATATTTT. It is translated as CAWSDRSTGIRKRNTIYF.

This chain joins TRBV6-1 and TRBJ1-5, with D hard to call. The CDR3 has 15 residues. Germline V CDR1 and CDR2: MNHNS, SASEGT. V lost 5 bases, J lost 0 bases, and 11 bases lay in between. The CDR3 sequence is CASSSAQTSNQPQHF. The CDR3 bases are TGTGCCAGCAGTTCAGCCCAAACTAGCAATCAGCCCCAGCATTTT.

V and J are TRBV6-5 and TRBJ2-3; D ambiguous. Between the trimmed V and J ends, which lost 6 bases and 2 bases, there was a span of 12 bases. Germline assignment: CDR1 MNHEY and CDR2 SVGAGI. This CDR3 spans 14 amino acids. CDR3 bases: TGTGCCAGCAGATCTCGGCCCCTCACAGATACGCAGTATTTT. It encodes CASRSRPLTDTQYF.

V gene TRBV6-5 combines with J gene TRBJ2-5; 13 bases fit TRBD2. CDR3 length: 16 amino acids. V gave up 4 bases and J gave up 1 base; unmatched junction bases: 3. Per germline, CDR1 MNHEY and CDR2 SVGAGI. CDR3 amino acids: CASSSRLAGGQETQYF. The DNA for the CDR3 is TGTGCCAGCAGTTCTCGACTAGCGGGGGGCCAAGAGACCCAGTACTTC.

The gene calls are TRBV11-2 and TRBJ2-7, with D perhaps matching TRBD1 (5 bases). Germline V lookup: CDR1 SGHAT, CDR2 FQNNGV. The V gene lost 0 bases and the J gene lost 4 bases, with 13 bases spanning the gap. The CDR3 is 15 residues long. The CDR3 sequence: CASSLESGYKYEQYF. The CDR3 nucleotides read TGTGCCAGCAGCTTAGAATCAGGGTACAAGTACGAGCAGTACTTC.

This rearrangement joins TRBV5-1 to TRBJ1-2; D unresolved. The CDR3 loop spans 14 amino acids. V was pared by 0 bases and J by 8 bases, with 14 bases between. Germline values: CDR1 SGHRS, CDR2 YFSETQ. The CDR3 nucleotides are TGCGCCAGCAGCTTGGACGTCGCTTGGGAGGGCTACACCTTC. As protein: CASSLDVAWEGYTF.

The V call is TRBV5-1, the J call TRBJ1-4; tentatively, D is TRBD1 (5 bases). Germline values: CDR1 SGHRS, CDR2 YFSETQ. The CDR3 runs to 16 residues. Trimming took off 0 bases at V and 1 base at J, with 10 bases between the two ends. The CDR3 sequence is CASSLGPQGTNEKLFF. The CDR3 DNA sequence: TGCGCCAGCAGCTTGGGCCCCCAGGGAACTAATGAAAAACTGTTTTTT.

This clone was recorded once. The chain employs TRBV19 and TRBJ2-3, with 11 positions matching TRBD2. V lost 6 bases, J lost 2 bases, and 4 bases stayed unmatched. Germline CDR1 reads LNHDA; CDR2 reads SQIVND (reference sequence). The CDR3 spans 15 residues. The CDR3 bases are TGTGCCAGTAGGGGGACTAGCGGAAACACAGATACGCAGTATTTT. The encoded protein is CASRGTSGNTDTQYF.